What follows are 7 T cell receptor beta chains derived from one specimen sequenced in a study of blood T cell repertoires in COVID-19. The method was immunoSEQ multiplex PCR; TCRdb's version includes in-frame clones alone and lacks a portion of them. The sample has about 200,000 clones; roughly four fifths are singletons. Specimen: PBMCs or T cells enriched from blood (not recorded which). Receptors were obtained from a middle-aged man who had recovered from COVID-19.

The rearrangement uses TRBV3-1 (or the pseudogene TRBV3-2) and TRBJ1-2; tentatively, D is TRBD1 (6 bases). Germline CDR1 and CDR2: LGHDT and YNNKEL (reference sequence). The CDR3 covers 15 residues. Trimming pared 4 bases from V and 4 bases from J, leaving 16 bases between. CDR3 amino acids: CASSPTGQGGYGYTF. As DNA, the CDR3 is TGTGCCAGCAGCCCAACAGGGCAGGGTGGCTATGGCTACACCTTC.

This clone was seen once. V usage is TRBV6-1 and J usage is TRBJ2-3; 9 bases are shared with TRBD1. This CDR3 spans 16 amino acids. Germline-derived CDR1 and CDR2 are MNHNS and SASEGT. With V trimmed by 4 bases and J by 3 bases, 8 bases remained unmatched. This CDR3 reads CASSGRTGEATDTQYF. The DNA of the CDR3 is TGTGCCAGCAGTGGTCGGACAGGGGAAGCAACAGATACGCAGTATTTT.

The chain joins TRBV3-1 (or the pseudogene TRBV3-2) to TRBJ1-4, with a possible D match to TRBD1 (5 bases). The CDR3 has 17 amino acids. V shed 3 bases and J shed 7 bases, with 21 bases lying between them. The germline gives CDR1 LGHDT, CDR2 YNNKEL (reference sequence). The CDR3 is CASSQSRSGGTAEKLFF. The CDR3 DNA follows: TGTGCCAGCAGCCAGAGTAGGTCTGGAGGGACTGCTGAAAAACTGTTTTTT.

The gene calls are TRBV7-6 and TRBJ2-3; possible D gene TRBD2, 6 bases. The CDR3 loop spans 14 amino acids. V was cut by 5 bases and J by 1 base, with 10 bases left in between. Germline CDR1 reads SGHVS; CDR2 reads FNYEAQ. In nucleotides, the CDR3 is TGTGCCAGCAGCCCCGGGACTGGCACAGATACGCAGTATTTT. Its translation: CASSPGTGTDTQYF. Based on the CDR3 plus reference TRBV7-6 and TRBJ2-3, the full variable domain is GAGVSQSPRYKVTKRGQDVALRCDPISGHVSLYWYRQALGQGPEFLTYFNYEAQQDKSGLPNDRFSAERPEGSISTLTIQRTEQRDSAMYRCASSPGTGTDTQYFGPGTRLTVL.

The genes are TRBV4-3 and TRBJ2-2; 8 bases agree with TRBD2. Germline loops: CDR1 LGHNA, CDR2 YSLEER. The junction had 9 bases not matched to a gene; V was cut back by 1 base and J by 5 bases. This CDR3 has 17 amino acids. The CDR3 coding sequence is TGCGCCAGCAGCCAAGGGCCCGGACTAGCAGGAACCGGGGAGCTGTTTTTT. It encodes CASSQGPGLAGTGELFF.

This clone was detected only once. The chain combines TRBV7-2 with TRBJ1-2; perhaps TRBD1 as D (5 bases). Germline CDR1 is SGHTA and CDR2 is FQGNSA. V lost 7 bases to trimming and J lost 5 bases, with 17 bases between them. The CDR3 consists of 14 residues. CDR3 in DNA: TGTGCCAGCACCCCCCGGCGGGGGGAATATGGCTACACCTTC. This translates into CASTPRRGEYGYTF.

The chain recombines TRBV4-3 with TRBJ2-7, with D possibly being TRBD1 (6 bases). The germline CDR1 and CDR2 sequences are LGHNA and YSLEER. The CDR3 sequence is 14 residues long. The V gene lost 4 bases and the J gene lost 2 bases, with 12 bases spanning the gap. The CDR3 spells CASSPRGPAYEQYF. CDR3 coding DNA: TGCGCCAGCAGCCCCAGGGGCCCCGCCTACGAGCAGTACTTC.